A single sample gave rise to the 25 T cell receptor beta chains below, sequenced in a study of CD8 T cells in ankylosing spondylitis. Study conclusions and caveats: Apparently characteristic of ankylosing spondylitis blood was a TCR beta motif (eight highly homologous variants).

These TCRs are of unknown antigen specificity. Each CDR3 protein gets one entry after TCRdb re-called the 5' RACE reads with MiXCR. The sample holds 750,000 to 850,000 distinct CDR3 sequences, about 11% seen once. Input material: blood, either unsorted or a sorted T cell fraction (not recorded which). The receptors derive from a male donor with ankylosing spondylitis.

CDR3 coding DNA: TGTGCCACCAGTGACCCGGGGGGGACAGGGGACTATGAGCAGTTCTTC. Translating it yields CATSDPGGTGDYEQFF. V and J are TRBV24-1 and TRBJ2-1; 10 bases line up with TRBD1. The CDR3 is 16 amino acids. Germline values: CDR1 KGHDR, CDR2 SFDVKD. With 4 bases clipped from V and 8 bases from J, the junction kept 10 bases outside the gene matches.

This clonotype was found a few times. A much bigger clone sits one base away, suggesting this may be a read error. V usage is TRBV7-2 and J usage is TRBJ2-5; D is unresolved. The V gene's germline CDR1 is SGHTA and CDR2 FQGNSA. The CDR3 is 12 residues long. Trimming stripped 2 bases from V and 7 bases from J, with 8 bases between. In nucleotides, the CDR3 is TGTGCCAGCAGCTTAAACCCGGGGACCCAGTACTTC. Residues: CASSLNPGTQYF.

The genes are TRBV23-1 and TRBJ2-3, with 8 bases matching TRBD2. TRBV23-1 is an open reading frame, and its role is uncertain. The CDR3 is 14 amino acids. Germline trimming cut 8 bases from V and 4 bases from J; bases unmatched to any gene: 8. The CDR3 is CASDYSGTPDTQYF. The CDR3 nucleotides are TGCGCCAGCGATTATAGCGGGACCCCAGATACGCAGTATTTT.

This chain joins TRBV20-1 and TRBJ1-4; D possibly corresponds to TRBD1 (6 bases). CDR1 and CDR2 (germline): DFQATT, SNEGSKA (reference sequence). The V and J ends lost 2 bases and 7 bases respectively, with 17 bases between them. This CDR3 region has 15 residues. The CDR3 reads CSARHRQGMGEKLFF. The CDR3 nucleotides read TGCAGTGCTAGACACCGGCAGGGGATGGGTGAAAAACTGTTTTTT.

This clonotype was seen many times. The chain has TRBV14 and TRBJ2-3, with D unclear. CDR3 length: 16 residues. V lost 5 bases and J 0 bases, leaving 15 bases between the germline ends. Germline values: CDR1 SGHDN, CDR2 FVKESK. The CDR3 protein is CASSSLRAASTDTQYF. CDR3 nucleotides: TGTGCCAGCAGCTCTCTACGGGCGGCTAGCACAGATACGCAGTATTTT.

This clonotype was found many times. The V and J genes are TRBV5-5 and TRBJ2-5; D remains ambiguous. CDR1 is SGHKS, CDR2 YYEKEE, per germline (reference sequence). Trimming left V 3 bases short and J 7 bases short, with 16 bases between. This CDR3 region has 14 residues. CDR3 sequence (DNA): TGTGCCAGCAGCTCGACTTGGCCGGTGGGGACCCAGTACTTC. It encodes CASSSTWPVGTQYF.

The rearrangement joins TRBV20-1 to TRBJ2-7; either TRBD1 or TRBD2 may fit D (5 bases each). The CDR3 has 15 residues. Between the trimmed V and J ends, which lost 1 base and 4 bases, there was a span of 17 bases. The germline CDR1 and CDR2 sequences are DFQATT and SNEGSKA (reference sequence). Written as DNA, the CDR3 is TGCAGTGCTAGAGCCACCGGGACGAGGAGTTACGAGCAGTACTTC. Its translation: CSARATGTRSYEQYF.

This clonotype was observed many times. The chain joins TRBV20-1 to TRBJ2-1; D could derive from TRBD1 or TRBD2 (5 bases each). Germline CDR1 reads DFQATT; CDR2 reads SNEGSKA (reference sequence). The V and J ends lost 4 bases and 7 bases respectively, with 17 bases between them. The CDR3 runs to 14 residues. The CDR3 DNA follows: TGCAGTGCTACTTGGGACCCTCCTAAAAATGAGCAGTTCTTC. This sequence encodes CSATWDPPKNEQFF.

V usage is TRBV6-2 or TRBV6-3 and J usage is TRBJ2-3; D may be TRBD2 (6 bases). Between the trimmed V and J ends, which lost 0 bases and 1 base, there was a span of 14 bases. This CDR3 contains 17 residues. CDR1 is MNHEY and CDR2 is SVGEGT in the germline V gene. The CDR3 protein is CASSYSVSGDRTDTQYF. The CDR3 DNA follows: TGTGCCAGCAGTTACTCGGTATCGGGGGACCGCACAGATACGCAGTATTTT.

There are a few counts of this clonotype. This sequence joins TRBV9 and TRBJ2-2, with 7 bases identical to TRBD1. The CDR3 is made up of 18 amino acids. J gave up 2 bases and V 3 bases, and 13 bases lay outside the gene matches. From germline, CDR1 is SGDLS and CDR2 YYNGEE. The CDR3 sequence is CASSARRKGAENTGELFF. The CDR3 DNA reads TGTGCCAGCAGCGCACGCCGGAAGGGGGCAGAAAACACCGGGGAGCTGTTTTTT.

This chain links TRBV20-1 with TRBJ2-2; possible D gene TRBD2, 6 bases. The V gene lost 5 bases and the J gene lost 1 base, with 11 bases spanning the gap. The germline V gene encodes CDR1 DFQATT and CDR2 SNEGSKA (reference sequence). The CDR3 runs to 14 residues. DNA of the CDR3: TGCAGTGCTGTCCGGGAGCGGAACACCGGGGAGCTGTTTTTT. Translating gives CSAVRERNTGELFF.

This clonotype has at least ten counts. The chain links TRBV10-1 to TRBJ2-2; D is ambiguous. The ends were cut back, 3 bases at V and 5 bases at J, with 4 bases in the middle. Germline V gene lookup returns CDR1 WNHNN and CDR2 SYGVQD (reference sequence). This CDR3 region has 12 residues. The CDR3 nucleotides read TGCGCCAGCAGTGACCGGACCGGGGAGCTGTTTTTT. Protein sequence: CASSDRTGELFF.

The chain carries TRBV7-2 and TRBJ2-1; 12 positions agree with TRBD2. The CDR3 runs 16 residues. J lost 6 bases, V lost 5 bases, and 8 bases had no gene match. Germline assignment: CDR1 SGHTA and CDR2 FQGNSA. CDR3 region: CASSPTSGGYSNEQFF. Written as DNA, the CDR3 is TGTGCCAGCAGCCCGACTAGCGGGGGCTACAGCAATGAGCAGTTCTTC. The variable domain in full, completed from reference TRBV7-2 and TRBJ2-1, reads GAGVSQSPSNKVTEKGKDVELRCDPISGHTALYWYRQSLGQGLEFLIYFQGNSAPDKSGLPSDRFSAERTGGSVSTLTIQRTQQEDSAVYLCASSPTSGGYSNEQFFGPGTRLTVL.

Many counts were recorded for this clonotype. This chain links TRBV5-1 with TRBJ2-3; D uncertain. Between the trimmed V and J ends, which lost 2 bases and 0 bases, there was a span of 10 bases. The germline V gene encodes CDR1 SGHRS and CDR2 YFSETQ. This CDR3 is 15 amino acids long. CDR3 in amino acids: CASSFRDSSTDTQYF. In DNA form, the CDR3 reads TGCGCCAGCAGCTTCCGAGACTCCAGCACAGATACGCAGTATTTT.

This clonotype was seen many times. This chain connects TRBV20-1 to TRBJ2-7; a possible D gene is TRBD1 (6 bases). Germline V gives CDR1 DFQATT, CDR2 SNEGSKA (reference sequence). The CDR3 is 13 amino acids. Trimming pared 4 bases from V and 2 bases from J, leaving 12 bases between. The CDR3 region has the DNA TGCAGTGCTACCCGGGACACCACCTACGAGCAGTACTTC. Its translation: CSATRDTTYEQYF.

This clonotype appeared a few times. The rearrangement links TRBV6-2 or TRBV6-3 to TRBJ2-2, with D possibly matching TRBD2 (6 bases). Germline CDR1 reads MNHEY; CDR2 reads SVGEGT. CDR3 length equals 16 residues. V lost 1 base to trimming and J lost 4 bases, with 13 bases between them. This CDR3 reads CASSYFFMGGTGELFF. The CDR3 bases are TGTGCCAGCAGTTACTTTTTTATGGGAGGCACCGGGGAGCTGTTTTTT.

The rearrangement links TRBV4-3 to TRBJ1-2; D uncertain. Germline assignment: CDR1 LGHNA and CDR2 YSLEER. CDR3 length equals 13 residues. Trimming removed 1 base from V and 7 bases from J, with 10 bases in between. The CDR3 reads CASSQVGGGGYTF. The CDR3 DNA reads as TGCGCCAGCAGCCAAGTTGGTGGCGGTGGCTACACCTTC.

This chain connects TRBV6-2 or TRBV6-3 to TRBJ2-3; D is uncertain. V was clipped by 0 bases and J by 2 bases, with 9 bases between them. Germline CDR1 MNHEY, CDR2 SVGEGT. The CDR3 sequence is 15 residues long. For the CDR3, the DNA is TGTGCCAGCAGTTACTCCGGCACGGACACAGATACGCAGTATTTT. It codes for CASSYSGTDTDTQYF.

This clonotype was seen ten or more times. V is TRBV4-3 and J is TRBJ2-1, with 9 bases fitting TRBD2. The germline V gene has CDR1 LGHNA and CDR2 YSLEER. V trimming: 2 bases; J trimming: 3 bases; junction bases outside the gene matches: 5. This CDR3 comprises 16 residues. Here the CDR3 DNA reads TGCGCCAGCAGCCAATTAGTGCGGGGGGGCTACAATGAGCAGTTCTTC. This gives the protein CASSQLVRGGYNEQFF.

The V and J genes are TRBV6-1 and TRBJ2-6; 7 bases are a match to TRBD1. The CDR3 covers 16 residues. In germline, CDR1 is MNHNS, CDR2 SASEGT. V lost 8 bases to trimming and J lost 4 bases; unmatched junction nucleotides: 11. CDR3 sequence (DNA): TGTGCCAGCTCTGAACAGGGGTCTGCCGGGGCCAACGTCCTGACTTTC. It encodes CASSEQGSAGANVLTF.

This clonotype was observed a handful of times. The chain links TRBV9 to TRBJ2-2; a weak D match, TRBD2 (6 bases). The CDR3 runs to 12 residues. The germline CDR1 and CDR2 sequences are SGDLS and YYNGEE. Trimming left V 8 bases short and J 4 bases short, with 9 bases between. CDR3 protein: CASGTATGELFF. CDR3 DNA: TGTGCCAGTGGGACTGCCACCGGGGAGCTGTTTTTT.

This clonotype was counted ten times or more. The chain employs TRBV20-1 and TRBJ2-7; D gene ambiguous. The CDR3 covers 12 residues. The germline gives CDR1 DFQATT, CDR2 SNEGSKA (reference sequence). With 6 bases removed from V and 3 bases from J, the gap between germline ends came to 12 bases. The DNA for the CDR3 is TGCAGTGCCCGGACCGACAACTACGAGCAGTACTTC. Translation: CSARTDNYEQYF.

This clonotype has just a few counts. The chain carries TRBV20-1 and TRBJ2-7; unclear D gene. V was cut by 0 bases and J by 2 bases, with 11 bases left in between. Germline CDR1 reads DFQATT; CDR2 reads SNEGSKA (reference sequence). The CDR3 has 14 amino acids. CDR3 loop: CSARDVGFPYEQYF. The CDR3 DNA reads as TGCAGTGCTAGAGATGTGGGTTTCCCCTACGAGCAGTACTTC.

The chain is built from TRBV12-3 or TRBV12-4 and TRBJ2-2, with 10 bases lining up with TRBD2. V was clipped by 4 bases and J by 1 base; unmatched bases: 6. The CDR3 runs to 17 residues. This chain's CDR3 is CASSSIAGGLNTGELFF. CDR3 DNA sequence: TGTGCCAGCAGTTCTATAGCGGGGGGCCTGAACACCGGGGAGCTGTTTTTT.

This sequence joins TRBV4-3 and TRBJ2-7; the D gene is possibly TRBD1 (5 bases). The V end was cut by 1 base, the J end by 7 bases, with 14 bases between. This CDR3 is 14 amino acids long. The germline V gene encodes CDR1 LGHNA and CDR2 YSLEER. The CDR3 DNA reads TGCGCCAGCAGCCAAGGTGGCAGGGTGGGTGAGCAGTACTTC. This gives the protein CASSQGGRVGEQYF.